This TCR beta chain comes out of a study of CD8 T cells in ankylosing spondylitis. This clonotype has ten or more counts. Its antigen is not identified. General study findings and limits: Significant enrichment of disease-linked clones was reportedly seen in matched ankylosing spondylitis synovial fluid. Previously reported in reactive arthritis synovial fluid and blood were some of the motif variants.

MiXCR, applied by TCRdb to the 5' RACE reads, yields one record per CDR3 protein. The sample comprises 7,500 to 10,000 distinct CDR3 sequences, roughly 6% of which are singletons, and under 50% rests with the top ten. The CDR3 sequence is 16 residues long. Trimming removed 5 bases at V and 0 bases at J, with 16 bases between. CDR1 and CDR2 from the germline V gene are SGDLS and YYNGEE. The sample comprised blood, either unsorted or a sorted T cell fraction (not recorded which). The clonotype comes from a female donor with ankylosing spondylitis or in good health (not recorded which). This sequence joins TRBV9 and TRBJ2-3; D may be TRBD1 or TRBD2 (5 bases each). Here the CDR3 reads CASSDREGRSTDTQYF. Written as DNA, the CDR3 is TGTGCCAGCAGTGACCGAGAGGGGCGCAGCACAGATACGCAGTATTTT.